A single sample is the source of the 7 T cell receptor beta chains below, sequenced in a study of human T cells and chemical hapten exposure. Time point specified: pre-sensitization, week 0. The treatment: therapeutic diphenylcyclopropenone sensitization with weekly scalp DPC. TCRdb independently ran MiXCR on the RACE reads; one entry per CDR3 protein. The top ten clones hold more than 1% of a sample with around 300,000 distinct CDR3 sequences, roughly 8% of them seen once. The starting material was whole blood, obtained in connection with sensitization to the hapten diphenylcyclopropenone (DPC). All receptors come from a young man with alopecia areata. Some clones in this sample may be carry-over from other donors' samples.

This clonotype was seen many times. The gene calls are TRBV5-6 and TRBJ2-3; 12 nucleotides line up with TRBD1. The V segment lost 4 bases and the J segment 4 bases; nucleotides outside the gene matches: 4. CDR1 is SGHDT, CDR2 YYEEEE, per germline. The CDR3 length is 15 residues. Here the CDR3 reads CASSPGTGGADTQYF. CDR3 nucleotides: TGTGCCAGCAGCCCCGGGACAGGGGGCGCAGATACGCAGTATTTT.

This clonotype was recorded many times. The chain uses TRBV21-1 and TRBJ1-2; the DNA was not used to check the table's D call, TRBD1. TRBV21-1 is listed as a pseudogene. This CDR3 is 15 amino acids long. The CDR3 DNA is TGTGCCAGCAGCAAATGGAGGACAGGATGTCATGGCTACACCTTC. This translates into CASSKWRTGCHGYTF.

This clonotype was counted between two and nine times. One end of the junction varies from germline; a read error may be responsible. This rearrangement joins TRBV9 to TRBJ1-6, with a weak D call TRBD1 (6 bases). The CDR3 consists of 14 residues. Germline V gene sequence: CDR1 SGDLS, CDR2 YYNGEE. The CDR3 coding sequence is TGTGTCAGCGAACAGGGTAGGGGCAATTCACCCCTCCACTTT. Protein sequence: CVSEQGRGNSPLHF.

The chain recombines TRBV7-9 with TRBJ2-2; 9 bases are a match to TRBD2. CDR3 length equals 17 residues. The V segment lost 5 bases and the J segment 3 bases; nucleotides outside the gene matches: 10. Germline V CDR1 and CDR2: SEHNR, FQNEAQ (reference sequence). DNA for the CDR3: TGTGCCAGCAGCCTAACCGGGACTAGCCCCCACACCGGGGAGCTGTTTTTT. Its protein is CASSLTGTSPHTGELFF.

This clonotype was recorded many times. The chain is built from TRBV20-1 and TRBJ1-6; tentatively, D is TRBD1 (5 bases). The V gene lost 7 bases and the J gene lost 7 bases, with 17 bases spanning the gap. Per the germline V gene, CDR1 is DFQATT and CDR2 is SNEGSKA (reference sequence). CDR3 length: 14 residues. CDR3: CSVPWDGRNSPLHF. As DNA, the CDR3 is TGCAGTGTCCCATGGGACGGGAGGAATTCACCCCTCCACTTT.

The chain combines TRBV4-1 with TRBJ2-7; TRBD1 is a possible D gene (5 bases). Trimming stripped 4 bases from V and 2 bases from J, with 18 bases between. The CDR3 is made up of 16 amino acids. CDR1 is MGHRA and CDR2 is YSYEKL in the germline V gene. Here the CDR3 reads CASSPSPTVTTYEQYF. The DNA for the CDR3 is TGCGCCAGCAGCCCAAGCCCGACAGTGACAACCTACGAGCAGTACTTC.

In its sample, this clonotype was seen a few times. The rearrangement joins TRBV21-1 to TRBJ2-5; the table's TRBD1 call for D was not verified on the DNA. TRBV21-1 is tagged as a pseudogene. The CDR3 is 16 amino acids. CDR3 sequence reads: CASSKEDSSIQETQYF. The DNA for the CDR3 is TGTGCCAGCAGCAAAGAGGACAGTTCCATTCAAGAGACCCAGTACTTC.